The 18 T cell receptor beta chains reported below all come from one sample, sequenced in a study of blood T cell repertoires in COVID-19. TCRdb's table, derived via immunoSEQ multiplex PCR, lists solely in-frame clones and lacks some. The repertoire includes over 150,000 clones, about 88% of them detected once, and roughly a sixth sits in the top ten. Sequences were obtained from peripheral blood. These receptors originate from a man aged 50 to 60 with COVID-19, enrolled during active disease.

V usage is TRBV18 and J usage is TRBJ1-2; no firm D call. Germline V lookup: CDR1 KGHSH, CDR2 LQKENI. Deletions cut 3 bases from V and 6 bases from J, with 11 bases between. The CDR3 loop spans 13 amino acids. The chain's CDR3 is CASSPGERHGYTF. CDR3 sequence (DNA): TGTGCCAGCTCACCTGGAGAAAGGCATGGCTACACCTTC. The complete variable domain, with remaining parts taken from reference TRBV18 and TRBJ1-2, reads NAGVMQNPRHLVRRRGQEARLRCSPMKGHSHVYWYRQLPEEGLKFMVYLQKENIIDESGMPKERFSAEFPKEGPSILRIQQVVRGDSAAYFCASSPGERHGYTFGSGTRLTVV.

This rearrangement joins TRBV5-1 to TRBJ2-1, with TRBD2 matching over 7 bases. The CDR3 loop spans 13 amino acids. With V trimmed by 2 bases and J by 7 bases, 3 bases remained unmatched. Germline assignment: CDR1 SGHRS and CDR2 YFSETQ. In DNA, the CDR3 is TGCGCCAGCAGCTTAGGGACTACGAATGAGCAGTTCTTC. This translates into CASSLGTTNEQFF.

This chain uses TRBV29-1 with TRBJ1-2; TRBD1 is a possible D gene (5 bases). CDR1 is SQVTM, CDR2 ANQGSEA, per germline. V lost 7 bases and J lost 2, with 8 bases in between. The CDR3 contains 11 residues. The CDR3 region is CSGQTNYGYTF. For the CDR3, the DNA is TGCAGCGGACAGACCAACTATGGCTACACCTTC.

The table lists this clone with a count of one. The chain uses TRBV10-3 and TRBJ1-2; perhaps TRBD1 as D (6 bases). Trimming left V 0 bases short and J 4 bases short, with 12 bases between. The germline CDR1 and CDR2 sequences are ENHRY and SYGVKD. The CDR3 contains 15 residues. CDR3 nucleotide sequence: TGTGCCATCAGTGAGTCGAGGGGGTTCGGCTATGGCTACACCTTC. Its translation is CAISESRGFGYGYTF.

The rearrangement joins TRBV11-3 to TRBJ2-5, with D unresolved. V was trimmed by 4 bases and J by 7 bases, leaving 10 bases between them. Per the germline V gene, CDR1 is SGHNT and CDR2 is YENEEA. The CDR3 has 12 amino acids. This CDR3 reads CASSSTRGTQYF. DNA for the CDR3: TGTGCCAGCAGCTCTACTCGCGGGACCCAGTACTTC. Supplemented by reference TRBV11-3 and TRBJ2-5, the full variable domain reads EAGVVQSPRYKIIEKKQPVAFWCNPISGHNTLYWYLQNLGQGPELLIRYENEEAVDDSQLPKDRFSAERLKGVDSTLKIQPAELGDSAVYLCASSSTRGTQYFGPGTRLLVL.

The V and J genes are TRBV20-1 and TRBJ2-7, with no clear D. Trimming cost V 1 base and J 7 bases, with 5 bases left between them. This CDR3 has 10 residues. Looked up from germline, CDR1 is DFQATT and CDR2 is SNEGSKA (reference sequence). The CDR3 region has the DNA TGCAGTGCTAGAGGGCAGGAGCAGTACTTC. Translation gives CSARGQEQYF.

This rearrangement joins TRBV9 to TRBJ1-3; D gene ambiguous. CDR1 is SGDLS and CDR2 is YYNGEE in the germline V gene. The CDR3 loop spans 16 amino acids. The V and J ends lost 1 base and 0 bases respectively, with 11 bases between them. The CDR3 region has the DNA TGTGCCAGCAGCGTAACCTCCGGGTACTCTGGAAACACCATATATTTT. Amino acids: CASSVTSGYSGNTIYF.

V and J are TRBV7-2 and TRBJ2-5; D unclear. Germline V gives CDR1 SGHTA, CDR2 FQGNSA. The CDR3 length is 15 residues. V dropped 2 bases and J dropped 1 base, with 11 bases sitting between them. The CDR3 is CASSLSVRSQETQYF. The CDR3 nucleotides are TGTGCCAGCAGCTTAAGCGTTAGGTCCCAAGAGACCCAGTACTTC.

The chain recombines TRBV9 with TRBJ2-3, with a tentative D call TRBD1 (5 bases). The CDR3 has 15 residues. V was pared by 4 bases and J by 7 bases, with 19 bases between. The germline V gene has CDR1 SGDLS and CDR2 YYNGEE. CDR3 DNA: TGTGCCAGCAGCAGAGACAGCACTGCACAACATACGCAGTATTTT. Residues: CASSRDSTAQHTQYF.

The V and J genes are TRBV7-2 and TRBJ2-7; tentatively, D is TRBD1 (6 bases). CDR1 is SGHTA and CDR2 is FQGNSA in the germline V gene. CDR3 length: 14 residues. The V gene lost 5 bases and the J gene lost 3 bases, with 14 bases spanning the gap. In nucleotides, the CDR3 is TGTGCCAGCAGCCGTACAGGGTTGGGCTACGAGCAGTACTTC. It encodes CASSRTGLGYEQYF.

This clone was counted between two and nine times. This sequence joins TRBV3-1 (or the pseudogene TRBV3-2) and TRBJ1-3; 7 bases agree with TRBD1. CDR1 LGHDT and CDR2 YNNKEL come from the germline V gene (reference sequence). V was clipped by 4 bases and J by 1 base; unmatched bases: 1. The CDR3 totals 14 residues. DNA of the CDR3: TGTGCCAGCAGCCGACAGGGATCTGGAAACACCATATATTTT. This sequence encodes CASSRQGSGNTIYF.

The chain uses TRBV11-2 and TRBJ1-6; D is ambiguous. This CDR3 spans 12 amino acids. The germline V gene encodes CDR1 SGHAT and CDR2 FQNNGV. The V end lost 2 bases, the J end lost 11 bases, and 7 bases lay between the germline ends. CDR3: CASSLSGPPLHF. The CDR3 nucleotides read TGTGCCAGCAGCTTATCAGGTCCACCCCTCCACTTT.

The chain combines TRBV29-1 with TRBJ2-7; TRBD2 matches at 9 bases. Trimming removed 4 bases from V and 4 bases from J; junction bases left unmatched: 2. CDR3 size: 12 residues. Germline V gene sequence: CDR1 SQVTM, CDR2 ANQGSEA. The CDR3 DNA is TGCAGCGTTGGTAGCGGGGGATACGAGCAGTACTTC. It is translated as CSVGSGGYEQYF.

The V and J genes are TRBV7-2 and TRBJ1-1, with D possibly matching TRBD1 (5 bases). CDR1 and CDR2 (germline): SGHTA, FQGNSA. The V end lost 4 bases, the J end lost 4 bases, and 13 bases lay between the germline ends. This CDR3 contains 14 residues. The CDR3 here is CASSYPGGGTEAFF. CDR3 DNA: TGTGCCAGCAGCTACCCGGGGGGGGGCACTGAAGCTTTCTTT.

This chain joins TRBV19 and TRBJ2-7, with 12 positions matching TRBD2. V shed 7 bases and J 2 bases; nucleotides not matched to a gene: 9. The CDR3 loop spans 16 amino acids. Germline lookup yields CDR1 LNHDA and CDR2 SQIVND (reference sequence). The CDR3 here is CASMTSGSALPYEQYF. The CDR3 bases are TGTGCCAGTATGACTAGCGGGAGCGCTCTACCCTACGAGCAGTACTTC.

A remark on this clone: The sample contains more than one DNA sequence encoding this CDR3. This rearrangement joins TRBV12-3 or TRBV12-4 to TRBJ2-1; D call uncertain. V lost 6 bases and J 3 bases, leaving 3 bases between the germline ends. The CDR3 spans 11 residues. CDR3 sequence: CASRSYNEQFF. The CDR3 DNA follows: TGTGCCAGCAGGAGCTACAATGAGCAGTTCTTC.

The chain couples TRBV5-6 to TRBJ2-1; 10 positions agree with TRBD2. Trimming cost V 4 bases and J 7 bases; bases outside gene matches: 11. This CDR3 comprises 16 residues. Germline V gene data show CDR1 as SGHDT and CDR2 as YYEEEE. The DNA for the CDR3 is TGTGCCAGCAGCCGACCTCGACTAGCGGGTGGGAATGAGCAGTTCTTC. It encodes CASSRPRLAGGNEQFF.

V gene TRBV10-3 combines with J gene TRBJ2-2; tentative D call: TRBD2 (5 bases). The V end was cut by 7 bases, the J end by 4 bases, with 10 bases between. The germline V gene has CDR1 ENHRY and CDR2 SYGVKD. CDR3 length equals 13 residues. The CDR3 DNA sequence: TGTGCCATCACCGGACTCTCCACCGGGGAGCTGTTTTTT. Its protein is CAITGLSTGELFF.